In its sample, the clone carrying this T cell receptor (beta chain) was seen a few times. No antigen is known for it. The data belong to a study of early T cells in non-severe SARS-CoV-2 infection. Overall study context: Sequenced bulk RNA came from whole blood that was unsorted, and chains were unpaired.

Trimming stripped 4 bases from V and 0 bases from J, with 14 bases between. This CDR3 has 16 amino acids. Germline V gives CDR1 SGHNT, CDR2 YYREEE (reference sequence). Individual cDNA molecules received unique molecular identifiers. TCRdb re-called the 5' RACE reads through MiXCR, storing one row per CDR3 protein. The table records approximately 67,000 distinct CDR3 sequences, approximately 9% of them present only once. Findings and limits, study-wide: Clonotype matching in VDJdb favored anti-spike CD8 responses and did not capture private and CD4 specificities.

The sequenced sample was whole blood. The genes are TRBV5-4 and TRBJ2-1; no definite D call. The receptor was derived from an adult who was a healthcare worker with PCR-confirmed SARS-CoV-2 infection or an uninfected control (not recorded which). The CDR3 sequence: CASSRDTGVSYNEQFF. DNA of the CDR3: TGTGCCAGCAGCCGTGATACGGGTGTCTCCTACAATGAGCAGTTCTTC.